The 20 T cell receptor beta chains in this list originate from one sample, sequenced in a study of CD8+ T cells in alopecia areata. RNA was extracted and reverse transcribed into cDNA as the sequencing template. Sequencing used immunoSEQ multiplex PCR; TCRdb keeps in-frame clones, though not all of them. The repertoire holds 200,000 to 250,000 clones, over 60% seen once, with more than 3.5% in the top ten. Treatment given: oral pan-JAK inhibitor, 5-10 mg twice daily. The sequencing used CD4+ T cells sorted from blood, collected at week 4, from a patient treated with tofacitinib. The receptor source for this set is a human donor with alopecia areata.

The rearrangement uses TRBV18 and TRBJ1-1; D not certain. V was pared by 0 bases and J by 7 bases, with 12 bases between. The V gene's germline CDR1 is KGHSH and CDR2 LQKENI. The CDR3 totals 14 residues. As DNA, the CDR3 is TGTGCCAGCTCACCACCGGGTGGTCTTGGTGAAGCTTTCTTT. It encodes CASSPPGGLGEAFF. Complete variable domain (other parts from reference TRBV18 and TRBJ1-1): NAGVMQNPRHLVRRRGQEARLRCSPMKGHSHVYWYRQLPEEGLKFMVYLQKENIIDESGMPKERFSAEFPKEGPSILRIQQVVRGDSAAYFCASSPPGGLGEAFFGQGTRLTVV.

This chain uses TRBV29-1 with TRBJ2-1; 7 bases map to TRBD2. The germline CDR1 and CDR2 sequences are SQVTM and ANQGSEA. There are 13 residues in the CDR3. V trimming: 4 bases; J trimming: 8 bases; junction bases outside the gene matches: 8. CDR3: CSVGDLAGDEQFF. In DNA form, the CDR3 reads TGCAGCGTTGGTGACCTCGCGGGGGATGAGCAGTTCTTC.

The V and J genes are TRBV27 and TRBJ1-2, with 8 bases lining up with TRBD1. In germline, CDR1 is MNHEY, CDR2 SMNVEV (reference sequence). Trimming at V came to 9 bases and at J to 5 bases, leaving 5 bases not matched to a gene. There are 12 residues in the CDR3. The CDR3 reads CASSGTGYGYTF. The CDR3 DNA follows: TGTGCCAGTTCAGGGACAGGATATGGCTACACCTTC.

This clone was counted only a few times. V gene TRBV27 combines with J gene TRBJ1-6; maybe TRBD1 (6 bases). The V gene lost 4 bases and the J gene lost 7 bases, with 11 bases spanning the gap. Germline CDR1 reads MNHEY; CDR2 reads SMNVEV (reference sequence). This CDR3 comprises 14 residues. CDR3 DNA sequence: TGTGCCAGCAGTTCCAGGGGTTGGAATTCACCCCTCCACTTT. Amino acid sequence: CASSSRGWNSPLHF.

The CDR3 loop is CASSQHFNRVDTQYF. The CDR3 nucleotides read TGCGCCAGCAGTCAACATTTTAACAGGGTCGATACGCAGTATTTT. The rearrangement joins TRBV23-1 to TRBJ2-3, with D maybe TRBD1 (6 bases). TRBV23-1 belongs to the ORF category, with a function that is uncertain. The CDR3 is 15 amino acids. V dropped 2 bases and J dropped 6 bases, with 15 bases sitting between them.

The chain combines TRBV7-9 with TRBJ2-1; no definite D call. The CDR3 is 13 residues long. The V end lost 1 base, the J end lost 5 bases, and 6 bases lay between the germline ends. Germline CDR1 SEHNR, CDR2 FQNEAQ (reference sequence). The CDR3 sequence: CASSLGIHNEQFF. In DNA form, the CDR3 reads TGTGCCAGCAGCTTAGGCATTCACAATGAGCAGTTCTTC.

V gene TRBV10-3 combines with J gene TRBJ2-2, with D maybe TRBD2 (6 bases). Trimming left V 7 bases short and J 4 bases short, with 16 bases between. Germline values: CDR1 ENHRY, CDR2 SYGVKD. This CDR3 has 15 residues. The CDR3 sequence: CAITGTLAGTGELFF. The CDR3 nucleotides are TGTGCCATCACCGGGACTTTAGCAGGCACCGGGGAGCTGTTTTTT.

V usage is TRBV2 and J usage is TRBJ1-4; D gene uncertain. The V gene lost 9 bases and the J gene lost 3 bases, with 20 bases spanning the gap. The CDR3 sequence is 16 residues long. Germline-derived CDR1 and CDR2 are SNHLY and FYNNEI. The CDR3 coding sequence is TGTGCCAGTAACAGACAAACGTCAGGCCCTAATGAAAAACTGTTTTTT. Translating it yields CASNRQTSGPNEKLFF.

This chain connects TRBV4-1 to TRBJ1-2; 7 nucleotides align to TRBD1. The junction had 8 bases not matched to a gene; V was cut back by 3 bases and J by 4 bases. The CDR3 is made up of 15 amino acids. CDR1 MGHRA and CDR2 YSYEKL come from the germline V gene. DNA of the CDR3: TGCGCCAGCAGCCAGGGTCCGGGACAGACCTATGGCTACACCTTC. As protein: CASSQGPGQTYGYTF.

The chain links TRBV11-2 to TRBJ2-1; a weak D match, TRBD2 (7 bases). The CDR3 sequence is 15 residues long. Germline V gives CDR1 SGHAT, CDR2 FQNNGV. V lost 5 bases, J lost 6 bases, and 17 bases lay in between. The CDR3 nucleotides are TGTGCCAGCAGCCGGGCGCAGGGGAGGGGCAATGAGCAGTTCTTC. Protein sequence: CASSRAQGRGNEQFF.

This chain uses TRBV7-2 with TRBJ2-2; 11 nucleotides line up with TRBD1. CDR1 and CDR2 from the germline V gene are SGHTA and FQGNSA. The CDR3 length is 17 residues. Unmatched junction bases numbered 8, after V lost 3 bases and J lost 5 bases. Written as DNA, the CDR3 is TGTGCCAGCAGCTTCACACCCGGGACAGGGGGTACCGGGGAGCTGTTTTTT. Protein product: CASSFTPGTGGTGELFF. Full variable domain (outside the CDR3, taken from reference TRBV7-2 and TRBJ2-2): GAGVSQSPSNKVTEKGKDVELRCDPISGHTALYWYRQSLGQGLEFLIYFQGNSAPDKSGLPSDRFSAERTGGSVSTLTIQRTQQEDSAVYLCASSFTPGTGGTGELFFGEGSRLTVL.

Concerning this clone itself: Other DNA sequences in this specimen translate into the identical CDR3. The chain joins TRBV19 to TRBJ1-5; no clear D gene. The CDR3 covers 15 residues. Germline CDR1 is LNHDA and CDR2 is SQIVND (reference sequence). V was shortened by 3 bases and J by 0 bases, with 9 bases between the two germline ends. The CDR3 is CASSILGNSNQPQHF. CDR3 bases: TGTGCCAGTAGTATCCTAGGAAATAGCAATCAGCCCCAGCATTTT.

This CDR3 reads CAWSGAGRNQPQHF. The CDR3 DNA is TGTGCCTGGAGTGGGGCAGGGAGGAATCAGCCCCAGCATTTT. This chain connects TRBV30 to TRBJ1-5; a possible D gene is TRBD1 (5 bases). This CDR3 has 14 amino acids. The V gene's germline CDR1 is GTSNPN and CDR2 SVGIG (reference sequence). V gave up 1 base and J gave up 4 bases, with 11 bases separating them.

This chain uses TRBV23-1 with TRBJ2-7; D possibly uses TRBD1 or TRBD2 (6 bases each). TRBV23-1 falls under the ORF class, with uncertain function. V was pared by 3 bases and J by 4 bases, with 28 bases between. The CDR3 is 19 residues long. CDR3 sequence: CASSHPNVRGQGRRYEQYF. The DNA for the CDR3 is TGCGCCAGCAGTCACCCGAACGTTCGGGGTCAGGGGAGGCGATACGAGCAGTACTTC.

V gene TRBV29-1 combines with J gene TRBJ1-3; D possibly corresponds to TRBD1 (5 bases). Trimming cost V 3 bases and J 4 bases, with 13 bases left between them. Germline-derived CDR1 and CDR2 are SQVTM and ANQGSEA. The CDR3 is 14 amino acids. CDR3 nucleotides: TGCAGCGTTGAGAAGTGGGACGGAGGAAACACCATATATTTT. This translates into CSVEKWDGGNTIYF.

The J gene is TRBJ2-7, the V gene TRBV27; perhaps D is TRBD1 or TRBD2 (5 bases each). The CDR3 totals 11 residues. The germline V gene encodes CDR1 MNHEY and CDR2 SMNVEV (reference sequence). With 5 bases removed from V and 12 bases from J, the gap between germline ends came to 14 bases. CDR3: CASSTTGPLYF. CDR3 sequence (DNA): TGTGCCAGCAGTACCACGGGGCCTTTGTACTTC.

CDR3 coding DNA: TGTGCCAGCAGTCAAAGCGGGGTAAGCTCCTACGAGCAGTACTTC. It is translated as CASSQSGVSSYEQYF. The chain links TRBV11-1 to TRBJ2-7, with 7 bases identical to TRBD2. CDR3 length: 15 residues. Germline V gene sequence: CDR1 SGHAT, CDR2 FQDESV (reference sequence). J lost 0 bases, V lost 6 bases, and 8 bases had no gene match.

This clone was seen only once. The V gene is TRBV9, the J gene TRBJ1-5; D uncertain. The CDR3 totals 10 residues. Germline CDR1 is SGDLS and CDR2 is YYNGEE. V was pared by 8 bases and J by 7 bases, with 7 bases between. The CDR3 sequence is CARRGQPQHF. The CDR3 DNA is TGTGCCAGAAGAGGACAGCCCCAGCATTTT. Combining the CDR3 with reference TRBV9 and TRBJ1-5 gives the whole variable domain DSGVTQTPKHLITATGQRVTLRCSPRSGDLSVYWYQQSLDQGLQFLIQYYNGEERAKGNILERFSAQQFPDLHSELNLSSLELGDSALYFCARRGQPQHFGDGTRLSIL.

This clone was observed a handful of times. The J gene is TRBJ1-4, the V gene TRBV5-1; 7 positions match TRBD1. In germline, CDR1 is SGHRS, CDR2 YFSETQ. With V trimmed by 4 bases and J by 0 bases, 9 bases remained unmatched. The CDR3 runs to 17 residues. The CDR3 sequence: CASSPGQPGPTNEKLFF. The CDR3 DNA follows: TGCGCCAGCAGCCCGGGACAGCCGGGACCAACTAATGAAAAACTGTTTTTT. Variable domain in full (rest from reference TRBV5-1 and TRBJ1-4): KAGVTQTPRYLIKTRGQQVTLSCSPISGHRSVSWYQQTPGQGLQFLFEYFSETQRNKGNFPGRFSGRQFSNSRSEMNVSTLELGDSALYLCASSPGQPGPTNEKLFFGSGTQLSVL.

CDR3 nucleotide sequence: TGTGCCAGCAGCTTATTCCGGAAGAACACTGAAGCTTTCTTT. It codes for CASSLFRKNTEAFF. This rearrangement joins TRBV5-6 to TRBJ1-1; no definite D call. The CDR3 runs to 14 residues. Germline V lookup: CDR1 SGHDT, CDR2 YYEEEE. V gave up 2 bases and J gave up 1 base, with 9 bases separating them.